This entry lists 24 T cell receptor beta chains sequenced from one sample in a study of cytomegalovirus exposure and HLA in healthy donors. Researchers ran the PCR with 60 Vbeta and 13 Jbeta primers. The data were produced by immunoSEQ multiplex PCR, yet TCRdb's version contains in-frame clones alone and is incomplete. This sample yields more than 95,000 clones, of which roughly 82% are seen a single time; around 14% belongs to the top ten. The sequenced sample was PBMCs. These receptor sequences come from a woman aged 60 to 75 in good health and CMV-seropositive.

This clone was seen just once. The chain is built from TRBV23-1 and TRBJ1-4; 12 nucleotides align to TRBD1. TRBV23-1 is identified as an open reading frame with a role that is uncertain. This CDR3 is 19 amino acids long. The trim removed 7 bases at V and 8 bases at J, leaving 20 bases unmatched. DNA of the CDR3: TGCGCCAGCACTAGAGGGGTCCCTCACCGGGACAGGGGGCGGGAAAAACTGTTTTTT. As protein: CASTRGVPHRDRGREKLFF.

The chain joins TRBV27 to TRBJ2-1; weak D call: TRBD2 (5 bases). Germline values: CDR1 MNHEY, CDR2 SMNVEV (reference sequence). Trimming left V 0 bases short and J 9 bases short, with 9 bases between. The CDR3 runs 13 residues. The CDR3 spells CASSLSRGSEQFF. The CDR3 region has the DNA TGTGCCAGCAGTTTATCTCGGGGTAGTGAGCAGTTCTTC.

The chain employs TRBV7-9 and TRBJ2-3, with TRBD2 matching 11 bases. The ends lost 2 bases at V and 0 bases at J; junction bases unmatched: 7. Per the germline V gene, CDR1 is SEHNR and CDR2 is FQNEAQ (reference sequence). This CDR3 region has 18 residues. The CDR3 loop is CASSLSPRLAGSTDTQYF. The CDR3 DNA sequence: TGTGCCAGCAGCTTATCCCCAAGACTAGCGGGGAGCACAGATACGCAGTATTTT.

The rearrangement uses TRBV18 and TRBJ2-7; TRBD1 is a possible D gene (6 bases). The germline gives CDR1 KGHSH, CDR2 LQKENI. The CDR3 runs 14 residues. The V end was cut by 1 base, the J end by 4 bases, with 11 bases between. For the CDR3, the DNA is TGTGCCAGCTCACCACGACAGGTGCCATACGAGCAGTACTTC. This sequence encodes CASSPRQVPYEQYF.

This chain joins TRBV19 and TRBJ2-1, with D possibly matching TRBD1 (7 bases). Trimming shortened V by 4 bases and J by 3 bases, and 13 bases separated the two germline ends. The CDR3 runs 15 residues. Germline loops: CDR1 LNHDA, CDR2 SQIVND (reference sequence). For the CDR3, the DNA is TGTGCCAGTAGTACCGCGGGACAGTACTACAATGAGCAGTTCTTC. Translated: CASSTAGQYYNEQFF.

This clone was seen a handful of times. J is TRBJ1-1 and V is TRBV19, with D possibly matching TRBD1 (5 bases). Trimming shortened V by 3 bases and J by 1 base, and 12 bases separated the two germline ends. CDR3 size: 15 residues. CDR1 is LNHDA and CDR2 is SQIVND in the germline V gene (reference sequence). The DNA for the CDR3 is TGTGCCAGTAGTATGAGGAGAACAGGGAACACTGAAGCTTTCTTT. Amino acids: CASSMRRTGNTEAFF. The entire variable domain, with the rest obtained from reference TRBV19 and TRBJ1-1, is as follows: DGGITQSPKYLFRKEGQNVTLSCEQNLNHDAMYWYRQDPGQGLRLIYYSQIVNDFQKGDIAEGYSVSREKKESFPLTVTSAQKNPTAFYLCASSMRRTGNTEAFFGQGTRLTVV.

The chain recombines TRBV9 with TRBJ1-3; D call uncertain. In germline, CDR1 is SGDLS, CDR2 YYNGEE. This CDR3 contains 13 residues. Trimming pared 4 bases from V and 2 bases from J, leaving 7 bases between. The CDR3 bases are TGTGCCAGCAGCCCACTTCCTGGAAACACCATATATTTT. It specifies CASSPLPGNTIYF.

This clone was detected only once. This chain connects TRBV5-1 to TRBJ1-2; 7 nucleotides agree with TRBD1. V was clipped by 0 bases and J by 4 bases; unmatched bases: 3. CDR1 is SGHRS and CDR2 is YFSETQ in the germline V gene. The CDR3 consists of 14 residues. The CDR3 DNA sequence: TGCGCCAGCAGCTTGGGGGACAGAGTCTATGGCTACACCTTC. As protein: CASSLGDRVYGYTF.

V is TRBV7-2 and J is TRBJ2-7; no reliable D call. This CDR3 region has 16 residues. CDR1 and CDR2 from the germline V gene are SGHTA and FQGNSA. Between the trimmed V and J ends, which lost 1 base and 0 bases, there was a span of 13 bases. The CDR3 DNA sequence: TGTGCCAGCAGCTTAGGAAAGGCAGGCTTCTCCTACGAGCAGTACTTC. It is translated as CASSLGKAGFSYEQYF.

V gene TRBV30 combines with J gene TRBJ1-5, with D perhaps matching TRBD1 (5 bases). The length of the CDR3 is 12 residues. Looked up from germline, CDR1 is GTSNPN and CDR2 is SVGIG (reference sequence). V lost 3 bases, J lost 13 bases, and 16 bases lay in between. The CDR3 spells CAWSLSWGPQHF. The CDR3 region has the DNA TGTGCCTGGAGCCTAAGCTGGGGCCCTCAGCATTTT.

The chain recombines TRBV5-6 with TRBJ2-1, with 13 bases aligning to TRBD2. CDR3 length: 18 amino acids. V gave up 0 bases and J gave up 5 bases; unmatched junction bases: 8. Germline values: CDR1 SGHDT, CDR2 YYEEEE. The CDR3 nucleotides are TGTGCCAGCAGCTTGGTGACTAGCGGGAGGAAATGGGACAATGAGCAGTTCTTC. Protein sequence: CASSLVTSGRKWDNEQFF.

The V gene is TRBV18, the J gene TRBJ1-4; TRBD1 is a possible D gene (5 bases). Germline-derived CDR1 and CDR2 are KGHSH and LQKENI. The CDR3 covers 15 residues. V gave up 4 bases and J gave up 6 bases, with 15 bases separating them. The CDR3 spells CASSLAGTGDEKLFF. CDR3 in DNA: TGTGCCAGCTCACTGGCCGGGACGGGAGATGAAAAACTGTTTTTT. Drawing the rest from reference TRBV18 and TRBJ1-4, the complete variable domain is NAGVMQNPRHLVRRRGQEARLRCSPMKGHSHVYWYRQLPEEGLKFMVYLQKENIIDESGMPKERFSAEFPKEGPSILRIQQVVRGDSAAYFCASSLAGTGDEKLFFGSGTQLSVL.

This sequence joins TRBV5-6 and TRBJ2-1; 9 nucleotides match TRBD2. Per the germline V gene, CDR1 is SGHDT and CDR2 is YYEEEE. V gave up 1 base and J gave up 7 bases; unmatched junction bases: 3. The CDR3 length is 14 residues. CDR3 in amino acids: CASSLYTSGNEQFF. The CDR3 DNA sequence: TGTGCCAGCAGCTTGTATACTAGCGGGAATGAGCAGTTCTTC.

The rearrangement links TRBV7-2 to TRBJ1-4, with TRBD1 matching 7 bases. CDR3 length: 15 amino acids. CDR1 is SGHTA, CDR2 FQGNSA, per germline. V lost 5 bases to trimming and J lost 3 bases; unmatched junction nucleotides: 6. The CDR3 protein is CASSLNRGANEKLFF. The CDR3 DNA sequence: TGTGCCAGCAGCCTCAACAGGGGAGCTAATGAAAAACTGTTTTTT.

This chain links TRBV29-1 with TRBJ2-5; 8 nucleotides align to TRBD1. Germline CDR1 and CDR2: SQVTM and ANQGSEA. The CDR3 consists of 14 residues. Trimming at V came to 5 bases and at J to 5 bases, leaving 10 bases not matched to a gene. CDR3 in amino acids: CSVNPGGGWETQYF. CDR3 DNA sequence: TGCAGCGTTAACCCAGGGGGCGGATGGGAGACCCAGTACTTC.

The CDR3 DNA reads as TGTGCCAGTAGTGCTACAGGGAGGGAGCCCCTCCACTTT. This gives the protein CASSATGREPLHF. The gene calls are TRBV19 and TRBJ1-6; the D gene is possibly TRBD1 (6 bases). CDR1 is LNHDA and CDR2 is SQIVND in the germline V gene (reference sequence). The CDR3 is 13 amino acids. V shed 5 bases and J shed 13 bases, with 15 bases lying between them.

This clone was seen only a few times. The chain carries TRBV4-3 and TRBJ2-7; 10 bases line up with TRBD2. This CDR3 region has 15 residues. The germline V gene encodes CDR1 LGHNA and CDR2 YSLEER. V gave up 0 bases and J gave up 6 bases; unmatched junction bases: 5. This CDR3 reads CASSQEASSGSEQYF. CDR3 DNA: TGCGCCAGCAGCCAAGAGGCTTCTAGCGGGAGCGAGCAGTACTTC.

This clone was counted once. V gene TRBV5-4 combines with J gene TRBJ1-1; 8 nucleotides line up with TRBD1. This CDR3 region has 15 residues. V dropped 2 bases and J dropped 6; count of bases not matched to a gene: 9. Germline V gives CDR1 SGHNT, CDR2 YYREEE (reference sequence). CDR3 sequence (DNA): TGTGCCAGCAGCTTCGTCGGACAGGGAAGTCCTGAAGCTTTCTTT. Its protein is CASSFVGQGSPEAFF. Full variable domain (outside the CDR3, taken from reference TRBV5-4 and TRBJ1-1): ETGVTQSPTHLIKTRGQQVTLRCSSQSGHNTVSWYQQALGQGPQFIFQYYREEENGRGNFPPRFSGLQFPNYSSELNVNALELDDSALYLCASSFVGQGSPEAFFGQGTRLTVV.

The rearrangement joins TRBV5-4 to TRBJ1-1; D uncertain. CDR1 and CDR2 (germline): SGHNT, YYREEE (reference sequence). V was pared by 0 bases and J by 3 bases, with 6 bases between. There are 13 residues in the CDR3. The CDR3 is CASSLDTYTEAFF. CDR3 nucleotide sequence: TGTGCCAGCAGCTTGGACACGTACACTGAAGCTTTCTTT.

The chain carries TRBV28 and TRBJ1-2; no reliable D call. CDR1 and CDR2 (germline): MDHEN, SYDVKM. V was cut by 2 bases and J by 2 bases, with 6 bases left in between. CDR3 length: 13 residues. The CDR3 here is CASSLGGNYGYTF. In DNA, the CDR3 is TGTGCCAGCAGTTTAGGAGGAAACTATGGCTACACCTTC.

This clone was picked up a small number of times. The gene calls are TRBV6-5 and TRBJ1-1; D gene unclear. Trimming removed 0 bases at V and 3 bases at J, with 5 bases between. This CDR3 has 13 residues. Germline CDR1 and CDR2: MNHEY and SVGAGI. CDR3 bases: TGTGCCAGCAGTTACTCCCCGGACACTGAAGCTTTCTTT. Protein sequence: CASSYSPDTEAFF.

V gene TRBV4-2 combines with J gene TRBJ2-5, with TRBD2 matching over 9 bases. CDR1 is LGHNA and CDR2 is YNFKEQ in the germline V gene. Unmatched junction bases numbered 11, after V lost 4 bases and J lost 5 bases. The CDR3 is 16 residues long. CDR3 protein: CASSRSGTSNPETQYF. CDR3 coding DNA: TGTGCCAGCAGCCGTAGCGGGACTAGCAATCCGGAGACCCAGTACTTC.

This clone was seen only a few times. The chain joins TRBV6-4 to TRBJ2-1; D gene uncertain. The germline gives CDR1 MRHNA, CDR2 SNTAGT. The CDR3 has 16 residues. V was trimmed by 5 bases and J by 0 bases, leaving 14 bases between them. The CDR3 here is CASSLQSVSSYNEQFF. The CDR3 DNA sequence: TGTGCCAGCAGTCTTCAAAGCGTCAGCTCCTACAATGAGCAGTTCTTC.

The chain uses TRBV7-9 and TRBJ2-1; the match to TRBD2 covers 8 bases. V lost 1 base to trimming and J lost 5 bases; unmatched junction nucleotides: 13. Germline CDR1 reads SEHNR; CDR2 reads FQNEAQ (reference sequence). The CDR3 extends over 18 amino acids. The CDR3 DNA follows: TGTGCCAGCAGCTTAGAGGCCCGGCTCGGGGGGGCAGACAATGAGCAGTTCTTC. Residues: CASSLEARLGGADNEQFF.